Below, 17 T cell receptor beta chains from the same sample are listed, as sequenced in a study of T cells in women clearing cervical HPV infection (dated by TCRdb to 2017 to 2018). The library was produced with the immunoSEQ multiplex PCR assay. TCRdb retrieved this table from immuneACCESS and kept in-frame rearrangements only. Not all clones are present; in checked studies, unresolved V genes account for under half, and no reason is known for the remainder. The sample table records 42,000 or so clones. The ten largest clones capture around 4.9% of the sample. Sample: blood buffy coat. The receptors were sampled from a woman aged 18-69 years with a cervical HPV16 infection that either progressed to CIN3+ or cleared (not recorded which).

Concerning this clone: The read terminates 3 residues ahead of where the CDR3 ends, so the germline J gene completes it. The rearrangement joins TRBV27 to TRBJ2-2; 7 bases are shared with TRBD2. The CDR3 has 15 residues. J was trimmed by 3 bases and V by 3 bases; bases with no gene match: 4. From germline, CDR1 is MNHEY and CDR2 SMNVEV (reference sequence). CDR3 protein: CASSFRGRDTGELFF. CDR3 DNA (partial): TGTGCCAGCAGTTTCCGGGGGAGGGACACCGGGGAG.

CDR3 in amino acids: CASSEPGSTDTQYF. Partial CDR3 DNA: TGTGCCAGCAGTGAACCGGGGAGCACAGATACG. The chain has TRBV2 and TRBJ2-3; D possibly corresponds to TRBD2 (5 bases). The sequenced fragment ends 3 residues before the CDR3 boundary, so the rest is inferred from the germline J gene. Trimming cost V 2 bases and J 0 bases, with 6 bases left between them. The CDR3 loop spans 14 amino acids. Germline loops: CDR1 SNHLY, CDR2 FYNNEI.

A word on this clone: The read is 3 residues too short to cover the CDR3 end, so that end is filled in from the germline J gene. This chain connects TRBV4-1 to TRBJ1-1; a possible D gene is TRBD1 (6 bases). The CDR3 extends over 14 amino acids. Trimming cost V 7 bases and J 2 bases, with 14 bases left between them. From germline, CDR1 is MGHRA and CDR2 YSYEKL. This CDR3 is CASMGAKSNTEAFF. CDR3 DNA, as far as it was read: TGCGCCAGCATGGGGGCGAAGAGTAACACTGAA.

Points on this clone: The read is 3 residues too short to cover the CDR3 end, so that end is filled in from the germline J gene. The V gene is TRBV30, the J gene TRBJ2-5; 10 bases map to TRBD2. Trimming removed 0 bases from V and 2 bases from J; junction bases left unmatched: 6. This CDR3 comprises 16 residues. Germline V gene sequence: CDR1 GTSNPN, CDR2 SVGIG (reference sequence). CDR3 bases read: TGTGCCTGGAGTGTCGGCCTAGCGGGGGTTCAAGAGACC. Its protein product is CAWSVGLAGVQET. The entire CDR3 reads CAWSVGLAGVQETQYF.

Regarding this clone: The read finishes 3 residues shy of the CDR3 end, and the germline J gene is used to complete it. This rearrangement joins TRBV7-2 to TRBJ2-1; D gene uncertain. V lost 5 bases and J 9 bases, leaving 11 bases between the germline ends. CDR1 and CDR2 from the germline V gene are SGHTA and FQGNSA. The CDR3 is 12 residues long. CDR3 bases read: TGTGCCAGCAGCGCCCCTGGCGGTGAG. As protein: CASSAPGGE. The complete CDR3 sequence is CASSAPGGEQFF.

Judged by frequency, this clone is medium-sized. Incomplete CDR3 DNA: TGTGCCAGTAGTATAGATCTGAGGGGGCTGGAGACC. Encoded protein: CASSIDLRGLET. The complete CDR3 protein is CASSIDLRGLETQYF. The chain carries TRBV19 and TRBJ2-5; 7 nucleotides match TRBD1. The read is 3 residues too short to cover the CDR3 end, so that end is filled in from the germline J gene. Germline CDR1 LNHDA, CDR2 SQIVND (reference sequence). The V and J ends lost 0 bases and 5 bases, in that order; junction bases with no gene match: 6. The CDR3 has 15 residues.

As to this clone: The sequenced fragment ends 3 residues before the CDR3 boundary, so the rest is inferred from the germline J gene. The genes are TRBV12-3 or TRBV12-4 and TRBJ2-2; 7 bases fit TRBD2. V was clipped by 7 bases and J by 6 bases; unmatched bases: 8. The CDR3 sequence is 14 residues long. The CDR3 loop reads CASNPGGPPGELFF. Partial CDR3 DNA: TGTGCCAGCAACCCGGGGGGACCCCCCGGGGAG.

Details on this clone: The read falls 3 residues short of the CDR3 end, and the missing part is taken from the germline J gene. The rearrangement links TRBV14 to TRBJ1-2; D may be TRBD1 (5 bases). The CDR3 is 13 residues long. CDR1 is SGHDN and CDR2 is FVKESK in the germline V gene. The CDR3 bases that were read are TGTGCCAGCAGCCAAGGCAGGGAAGGGGGC. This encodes CASSQGREGG. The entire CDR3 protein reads CASSQGREGGYTF.

CDR3 bases read: TGTGCCAGCAACAATGGGGGGGCAGATACG. This gives the protein CASNNGGADT. The complete CDR3 protein is CASNNGGADTQYF. This chain uses TRBV7-3 with TRBJ2-3; 7 bases match TRBD2. The CDR3 is cut off 3 residues early in the read; its end comes from the germline J gene. The V and J ends lost 7 bases and 4 bases, in that order; junction bases with no gene match: 5. Germline V gene sequence: CDR1 SGHTA, CDR2 FQGTGA. The CDR3 has 13 amino acids.

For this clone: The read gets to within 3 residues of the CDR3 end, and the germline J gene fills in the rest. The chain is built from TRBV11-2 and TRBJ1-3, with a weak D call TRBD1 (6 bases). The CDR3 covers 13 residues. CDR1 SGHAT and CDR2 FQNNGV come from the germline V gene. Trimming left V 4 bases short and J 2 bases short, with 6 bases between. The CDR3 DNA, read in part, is TGTGCCAGCAGCTCAGGGGCTGGAAACACC. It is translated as CASSSGAGNT. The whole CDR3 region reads CASSSGAGNTIYF.

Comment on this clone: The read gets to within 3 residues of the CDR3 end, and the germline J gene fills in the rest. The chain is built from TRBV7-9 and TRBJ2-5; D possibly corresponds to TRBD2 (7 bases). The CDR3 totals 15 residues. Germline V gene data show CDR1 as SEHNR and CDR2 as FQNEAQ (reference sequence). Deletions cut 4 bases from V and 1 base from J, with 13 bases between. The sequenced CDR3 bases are TGTGCCAGCAGCTATGGGGGGGGCGTCCAAGAGACC. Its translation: CASSYGGGVQET. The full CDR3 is CASSYGGGVQETQYF.

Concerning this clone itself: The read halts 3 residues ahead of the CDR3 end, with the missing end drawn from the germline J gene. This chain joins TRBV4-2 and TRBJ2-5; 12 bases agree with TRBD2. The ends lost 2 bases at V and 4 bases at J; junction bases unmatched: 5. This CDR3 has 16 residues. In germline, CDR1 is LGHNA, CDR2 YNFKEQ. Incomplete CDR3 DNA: TGTGCCAGCAGCCAACCTAGCGGGGGGGCCGCAGAGACC. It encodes CASSQPSGGAAET. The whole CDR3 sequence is CASSQPSGGAAETQYF.

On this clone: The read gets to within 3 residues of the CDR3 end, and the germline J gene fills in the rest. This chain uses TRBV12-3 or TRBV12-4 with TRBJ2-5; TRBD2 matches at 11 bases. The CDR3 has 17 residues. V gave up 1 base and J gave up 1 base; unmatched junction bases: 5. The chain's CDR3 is CASSLGIGTSGQETQYF. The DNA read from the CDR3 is TGTGCCAGCAGTTTAGGCATTGGGACTAGCGGCCAAGAGACC.

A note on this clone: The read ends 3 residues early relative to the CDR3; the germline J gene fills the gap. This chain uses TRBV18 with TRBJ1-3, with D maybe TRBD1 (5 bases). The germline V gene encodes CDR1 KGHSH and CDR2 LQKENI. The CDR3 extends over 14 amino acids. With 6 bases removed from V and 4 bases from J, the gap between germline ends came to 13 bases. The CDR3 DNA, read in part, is TGTGCCAGCTCTCTTGATCGGACAGGAAACACC. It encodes CASSLDRTGNT. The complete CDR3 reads CASSLDRTGNTIYF.

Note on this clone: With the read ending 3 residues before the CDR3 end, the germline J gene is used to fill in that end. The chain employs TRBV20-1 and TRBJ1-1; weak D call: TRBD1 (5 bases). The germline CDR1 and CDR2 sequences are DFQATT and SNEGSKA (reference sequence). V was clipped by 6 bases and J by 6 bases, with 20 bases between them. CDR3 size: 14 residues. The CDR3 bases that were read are TGCAGTGCCAGTCCATGGGGGGGAAGGGCTGAA. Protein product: CSASPWGGRAE. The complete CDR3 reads CSASPWGGRAEAFF.

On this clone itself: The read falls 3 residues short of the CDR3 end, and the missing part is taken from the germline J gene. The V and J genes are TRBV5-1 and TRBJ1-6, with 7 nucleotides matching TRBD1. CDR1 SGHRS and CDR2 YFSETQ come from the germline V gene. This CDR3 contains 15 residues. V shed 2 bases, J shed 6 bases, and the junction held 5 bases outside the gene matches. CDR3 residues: CASSLGDSLNSPLHF. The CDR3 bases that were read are TGCGCCAGCAGCTTAGGGGACAGTCTTAATTCACCC.

The CDR3 here is CASSPGTSGSQYF. The sequenced part of the CDR3 DNA is TGTGCCAGCAGCCCCGGGACTAGCGGTTCG. The chain employs TRBV5-8 and TRBJ2-3; 11 nucleotides align to TRBD2. The read ends 3 residues early relative to the CDR3; the germline J gene fills the gap. The CDR3 covers 13 residues. CDR1 SGHTS and CDR2 YDEGEE come from the germline V gene.